This TCR beta chain was profiled in a study of neoadjuvant nivolumab and ipilimumab in lung cancer. Findings of the study overall: Resected-tumor TCR richness correlated positively with pretherapy blood richness.

This table comes from immunoSEQ multiplex PCR, and its TCRdb copy is limited to in-frame clones, with some not included. The data show approximately 26,000 clones, with over 80% seen just once and around 5.7% held by the top ten. With respect to this clone: Its antigen is unknown.

This CDR3 has 14 amino acids. Germline assignment: CDR1 MNHEY and CDR2 SMNVEV (reference sequence). The V and J ends lost 3 bases and 2 bases respectively, with 9 bases between them. The specimen comprised peripheral blood, sampled before neoadjuvant nivolumab, alone or with ipilimumab. The rearrangement links TRBV27 to TRBJ2-3; D remains ambiguous. The sequence was obtained from an adult with non-small cell lung cancer. DNA for the CDR3: TGTGCCAGCAGTTTTGAGCAGACCACAGATACGCAGTATTTT. It specifies CASSFEQTTDTQYF.